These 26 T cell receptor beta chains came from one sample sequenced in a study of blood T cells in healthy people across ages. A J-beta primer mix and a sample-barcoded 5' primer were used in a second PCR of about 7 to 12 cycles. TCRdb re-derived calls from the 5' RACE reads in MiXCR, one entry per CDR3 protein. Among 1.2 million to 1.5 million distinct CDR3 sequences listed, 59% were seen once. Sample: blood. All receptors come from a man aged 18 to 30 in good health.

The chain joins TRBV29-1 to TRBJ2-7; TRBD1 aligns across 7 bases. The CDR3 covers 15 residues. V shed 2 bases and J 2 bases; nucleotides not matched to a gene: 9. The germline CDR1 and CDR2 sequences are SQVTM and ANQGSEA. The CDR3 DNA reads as TGCAGCGTTGAATTTTCGGGGACAGAAACCTACGAGCAGTACTTC. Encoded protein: CSVEFSGTETYEQYF.

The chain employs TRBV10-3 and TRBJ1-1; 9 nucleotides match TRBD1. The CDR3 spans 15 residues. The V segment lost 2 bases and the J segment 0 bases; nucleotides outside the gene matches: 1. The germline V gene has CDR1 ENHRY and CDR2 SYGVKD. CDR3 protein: CAISEGTGMNTEAFF. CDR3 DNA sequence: TGTGCCATCAGTGAGGGGACAGGGATGAACACTGAAGCTTTCTTT.

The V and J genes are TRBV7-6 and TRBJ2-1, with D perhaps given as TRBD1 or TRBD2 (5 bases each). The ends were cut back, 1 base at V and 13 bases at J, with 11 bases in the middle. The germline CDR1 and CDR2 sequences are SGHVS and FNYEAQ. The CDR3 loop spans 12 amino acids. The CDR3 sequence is CASSLEGDGQFF. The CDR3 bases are TGTGCCAGCAGCTTAGAAGGGGACGGACAGTTCTTC.

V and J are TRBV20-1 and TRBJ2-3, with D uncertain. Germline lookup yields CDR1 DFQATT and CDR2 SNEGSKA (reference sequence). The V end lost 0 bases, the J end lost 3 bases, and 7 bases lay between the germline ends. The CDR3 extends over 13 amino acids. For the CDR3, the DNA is TGCAGTGCTAGAGATCCGCAGACAGATACGCAGTATTTT. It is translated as CSARDPQTDTQYF.

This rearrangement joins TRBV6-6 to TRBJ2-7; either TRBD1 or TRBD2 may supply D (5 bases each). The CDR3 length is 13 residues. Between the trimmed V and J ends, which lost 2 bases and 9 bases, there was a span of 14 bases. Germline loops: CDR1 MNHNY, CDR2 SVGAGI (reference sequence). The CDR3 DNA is TGTGCCAGCAGTTACCTGGGGACGCTTTGGCAGTACTTC. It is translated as CASSYLGTLWQYF.

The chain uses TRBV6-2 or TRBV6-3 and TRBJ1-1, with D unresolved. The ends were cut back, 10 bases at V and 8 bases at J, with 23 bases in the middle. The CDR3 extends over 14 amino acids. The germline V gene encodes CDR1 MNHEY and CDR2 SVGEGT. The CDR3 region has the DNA TGTGCCACCTATGGCTCTACGTCCTTAGGGGAAGCTTTCTTT. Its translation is CATYGSTSLGEAFF.

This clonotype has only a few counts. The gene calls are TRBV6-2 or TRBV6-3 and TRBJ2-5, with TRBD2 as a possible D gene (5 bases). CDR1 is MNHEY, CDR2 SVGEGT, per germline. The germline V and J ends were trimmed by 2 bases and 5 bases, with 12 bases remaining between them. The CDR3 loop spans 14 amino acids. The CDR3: CASSYSPEAETQYF. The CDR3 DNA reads TGTGCCAGCAGTTACAGTCCGGAGGCGGAGACCCAGTACTTC.

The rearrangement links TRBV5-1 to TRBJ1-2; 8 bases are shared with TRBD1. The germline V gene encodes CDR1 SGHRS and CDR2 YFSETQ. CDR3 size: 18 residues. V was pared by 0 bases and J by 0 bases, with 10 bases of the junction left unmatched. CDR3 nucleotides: TGCGCCAGCAGCTTGGGTCAGGGGGCACGCCCTACTAACTATGGCTACACCTTC. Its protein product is CASSLGQGARPTNYGYTF.

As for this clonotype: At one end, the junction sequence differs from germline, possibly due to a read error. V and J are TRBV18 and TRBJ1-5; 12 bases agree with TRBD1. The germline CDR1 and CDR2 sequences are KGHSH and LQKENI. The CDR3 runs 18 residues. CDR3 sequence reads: CASSRAGTGGRNNQPQHF. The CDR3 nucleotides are TGTGCCAGCTCCCGGGCCGGGACAGGGGGCAGAAACAATCAGCCTCAGCATTTT.

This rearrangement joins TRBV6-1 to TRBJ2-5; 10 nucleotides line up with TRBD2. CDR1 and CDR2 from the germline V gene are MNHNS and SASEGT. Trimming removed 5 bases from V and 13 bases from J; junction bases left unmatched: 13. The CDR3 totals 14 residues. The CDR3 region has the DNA TGTGCCAGCAGTTATGAGACTAGCGGGTCTGTCTGGTACTTC. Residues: CASSYETSGSVWYF.

The CDR3 DNA follows: TGTGCTAGTGGTTTGGGGCAGGGAGACTATGGCTACACCTTC. Translating gives CASGLGQGDYGYTF. The chain links TRBV12-5 to TRBJ1-2, with D possibly being TRBD1 (5 bases). The V end was cut by 1 base, the J end by 3 bases, with 9 bases between. The CDR3 has 14 amino acids. Germline V gives CDR1 LGHNT, CDR2 FRNRAP.

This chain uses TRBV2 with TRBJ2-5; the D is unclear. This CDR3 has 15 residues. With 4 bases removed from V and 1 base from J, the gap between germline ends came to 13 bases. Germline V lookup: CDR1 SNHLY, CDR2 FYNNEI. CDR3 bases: TGTGCCAGCAGTGGACGCCGCATCCCCCAAGAGACCCAGTACTTC. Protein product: CASSGRRIPQETQYF.

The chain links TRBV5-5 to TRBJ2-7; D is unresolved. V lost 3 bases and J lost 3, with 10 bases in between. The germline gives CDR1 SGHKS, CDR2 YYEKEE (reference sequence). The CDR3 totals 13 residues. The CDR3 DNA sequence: TGTGCCAGCAGCTCGTTGGTTTACTACGAGCAGTACTTC. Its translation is CASSSLVYYEQYF.

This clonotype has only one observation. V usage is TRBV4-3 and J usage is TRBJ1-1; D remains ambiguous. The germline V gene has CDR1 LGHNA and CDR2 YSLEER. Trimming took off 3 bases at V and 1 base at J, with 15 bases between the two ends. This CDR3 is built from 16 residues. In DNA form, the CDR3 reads TGCGCCAGCAGCCAGAGAGCTTCCGGGCCGAACACTGAAGCTTTCTTT. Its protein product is CASSQRASGPNTEAFF.

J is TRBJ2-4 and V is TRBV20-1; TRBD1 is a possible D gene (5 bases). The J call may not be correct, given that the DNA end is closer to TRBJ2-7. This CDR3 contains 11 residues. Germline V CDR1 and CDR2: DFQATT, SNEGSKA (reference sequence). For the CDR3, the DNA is TGCAGTGCTTCGACAGTTAACGAGCAGTACTTC. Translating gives CSASTVNEQYF.

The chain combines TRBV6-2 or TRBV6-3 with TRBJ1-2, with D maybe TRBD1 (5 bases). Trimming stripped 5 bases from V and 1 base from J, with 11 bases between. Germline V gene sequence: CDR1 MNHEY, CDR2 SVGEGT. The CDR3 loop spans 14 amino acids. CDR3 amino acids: CASSPGSLNYGYTF. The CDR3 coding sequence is TGTGCCAGCAGTCCAGGGAGCCTTAACTATGGCTACACCTTC.

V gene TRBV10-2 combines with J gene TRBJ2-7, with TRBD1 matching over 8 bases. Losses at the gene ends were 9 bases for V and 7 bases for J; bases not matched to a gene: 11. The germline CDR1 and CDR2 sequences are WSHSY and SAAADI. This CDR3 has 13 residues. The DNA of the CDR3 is TGCGCCAGTAGGACAGGGATGGAGGATGAGCAGTACTTC. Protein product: CASRTGMEDEQYF.

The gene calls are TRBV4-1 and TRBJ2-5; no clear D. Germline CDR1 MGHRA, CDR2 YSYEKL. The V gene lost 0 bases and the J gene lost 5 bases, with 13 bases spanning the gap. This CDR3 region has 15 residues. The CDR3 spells CASSQDEVDAETQYF. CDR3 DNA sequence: TGCGCCAGCAGCCAAGATGAGGTGGATGCGGAGACCCAGTACTTC.

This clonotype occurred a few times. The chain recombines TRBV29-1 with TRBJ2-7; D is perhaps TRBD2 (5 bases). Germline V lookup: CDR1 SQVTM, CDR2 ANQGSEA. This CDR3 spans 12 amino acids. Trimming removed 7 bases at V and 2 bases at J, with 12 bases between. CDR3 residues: CSALLETYEQYF. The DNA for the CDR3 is TGCAGCGCCTTACTAGAAACCTACGAGCAGTACTTC.

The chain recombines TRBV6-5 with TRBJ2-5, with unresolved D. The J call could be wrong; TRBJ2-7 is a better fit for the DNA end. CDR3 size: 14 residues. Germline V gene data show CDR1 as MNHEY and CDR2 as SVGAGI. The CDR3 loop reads CASSLRALTYEQYF. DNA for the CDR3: TGTGCCAGCAGCCTTAGGGCCCTGACCTACGAGCAGTACTTC.

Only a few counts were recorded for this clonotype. CDR3 DNA sequence: TGTGCCAGCAGGACCGGGACTAGCGGGGGGTTGGGCGAGCAGTACTTC. This gives the protein CASRTGTSGGLGEQYF. The chain recombines TRBV12-3 or TRBV12-4 with TRBJ2-7, with 15 nucleotides matching TRBD2. Unmatched junction bases numbered 9, after V lost 6 bases and J lost 6 bases. The CDR3 has 16 residues.

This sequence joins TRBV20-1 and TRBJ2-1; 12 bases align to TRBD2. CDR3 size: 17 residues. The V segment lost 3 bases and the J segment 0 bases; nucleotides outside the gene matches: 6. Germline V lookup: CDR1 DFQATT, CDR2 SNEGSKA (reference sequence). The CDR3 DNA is TGCAGTGCTAGGGAGACTAGCGGGAGTAGCTCCTACAATGAGCAGTTCTTC. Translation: CSARETSGSSSYNEQFF.

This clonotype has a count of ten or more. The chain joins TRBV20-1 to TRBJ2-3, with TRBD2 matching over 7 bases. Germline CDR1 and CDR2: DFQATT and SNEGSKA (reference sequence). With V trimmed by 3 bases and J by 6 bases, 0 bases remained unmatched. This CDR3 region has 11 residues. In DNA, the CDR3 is TGCAGTGCTAGCGGGAGGGATACGCAGTATTTT. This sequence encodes CSASGRDTQYF.

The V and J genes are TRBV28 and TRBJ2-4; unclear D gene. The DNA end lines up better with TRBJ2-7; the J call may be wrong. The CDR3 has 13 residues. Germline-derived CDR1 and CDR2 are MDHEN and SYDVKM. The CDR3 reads CASSLDGPHEQYF. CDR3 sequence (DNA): TGTGCCAGCAGCTTAGACGGGCCCCACGAGCAGTACTTC.

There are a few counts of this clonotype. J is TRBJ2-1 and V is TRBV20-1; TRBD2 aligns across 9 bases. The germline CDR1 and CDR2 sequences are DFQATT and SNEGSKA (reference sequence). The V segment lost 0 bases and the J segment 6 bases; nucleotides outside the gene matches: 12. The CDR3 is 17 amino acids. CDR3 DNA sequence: TGCAGTGCTAGAGATCTTGGACTAGCGTCCGCTCTCAATGAGCAGTTCTTC. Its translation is CSARDLGLASALNEQFF.

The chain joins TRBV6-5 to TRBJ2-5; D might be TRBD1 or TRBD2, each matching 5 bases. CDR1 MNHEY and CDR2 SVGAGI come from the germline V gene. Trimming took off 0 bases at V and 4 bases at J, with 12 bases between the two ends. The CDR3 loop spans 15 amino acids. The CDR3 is CASSYSSGSGETQYF. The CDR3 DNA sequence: TGTGCCAGCAGTTACTCTTCAGGGAGCGGAGAGACCCAGTACTTC.